The T cell receptor (beta chain) described here comes from a study of T cell repertoires in cytomegalovirus infection. Study background: As its CMV epitopes, the study selected recently identified HLA-C-restricted and well-studied HLA-B-restricted targets. The public TCR beta signatures pointed to both CMV infection and matching HLA type. Study results and limitations: The ex vivo response was dominated by HLA-C-restricted CMV-specific TCR beta clonotypes. CMV carriers having the relevant HLA were flagged by cumulative public TCR beta family frequency.

Details on this clonotype: Its target is unknown.

Each CDR3 protein gets one entry after TCRdb re-called the reads with MiXCR. The data show 450,000 to 600,000 distinct CDR3 sequences, around a third seen once. Germline V gene data show CDR1 as DFQATT and CDR2 as SNEGSKA (reference sequence). The CDR3 loop spans 15 amino acids. With 1 base clipped from V and 5 bases from J, the junction kept 11 bases outside the gene matches. This chain links TRBV20-1 with TRBJ2-7, with TRBD2 matching over 7 bases. The origin of this receptor is a human donor in good health (CMV status not recorded). Some clones in this sample may be carry-over from other donors' samples. This sample comprised cultured PBMCs, obtained from culture after CMV antigen stimulation. CDR3 in amino acids: CSARGIGRIYDEQYF. DNA for the CDR3: TGCAGTGCTAGAGGTATCGGGAGGATTTACGACGAGCAGTACTTC.